One sample yielded the 23 T cell receptor beta chains listed below, sequenced in a study of glioma-infiltrating T cells after dendritic cell vaccination. Only in-frame clones appear in the TCRdb table, and some are missing; sequencing was by immunoSEQ multiplex PCR. The data contain around 32,000 clones, 90% of them singletons. The sequencing here drew on blood, taken before dendritic cell vaccination. The source is a human donor with glioblastoma.

The gene calls are TRBV25-1 and TRBJ2-2; no firm D call. The CDR3 totals 14 residues. The germline gives CDR1 MGHDK, CDR2 SYGVNS. V lost 6 bases and J 6 bases, leaving 14 bases between the germline ends. CDR3 in DNA: TGTGCCAGCAGGGCGACGGGTTTTGCCGGGGAGCTGTTTTTT. It is translated as CASRATGFAGELFF.

The gene calls are TRBV4-1 and TRBJ1-4; possible D gene TRBD1, 6 bases. The V and J ends lost 1 base and 8 bases respectively, with 14 bases between them. The CDR3 covers 15 residues. Germline CDR1 reads MGHRA; CDR2 reads YSYEKL. CDR3 sequence reads: CASSQGAGGKEKLFF. The CDR3 region has the DNA TGCGCCAGCAGCCAAGGGGCTGGGGGCAAGGAAAAACTGTTTTTT.

The chain uses TRBV6-5 and TRBJ1-1; D gene ambiguous. The germline V gene has CDR1 MNHEY and CDR2 SVGAGI. With 3 bases removed from V and 5 bases from J, the gap between germline ends came to 19 bases. The CDR3 has 16 residues. The CDR3 sequence is CASSYFPTTHGTEAFF. For the CDR3, the DNA is TGTGCCAGCAGTTATTTCCCGACGACTCACGGGACTGAAGCTTTCTTT.

This clone was counted once. The chain is built from TRBV23-1 and TRBJ1-6, with a weak D call TRBD1 (6 bases). TRBV23-1 is filed as an ORF, its function uncertain. V was clipped by 4 bases and J by 10 bases, with 20 bases between them. The CDR3 is 16 residues long. The CDR3, as DNA: TGCGCCAGCAGTCGTTTGCGGGGGCCCAAGTACTCACCCCTCCACTTT. Amino acid sequence: CASSRLRGPKYSPLHF.

V and J are TRBV5-5 and TRBJ1-2, with 8 bases lining up with TRBD1. Unmatched junction bases numbered 11, after V lost 5 bases and J lost 2 bases. Germline V gene lookup returns CDR1 SGHKS and CDR2 YYEKEE (reference sequence). This CDR3 spans 16 amino acids. The DNA of the CDR3 is TGTGCCAGCAGTCAGGGGGCGCCGCGGGGGAACTATGGCTACACCTTC. This sequence encodes CASSQGAPRGNYGYTF.

The rearrangement joins TRBV25-1 to TRBJ1-4; 7 nucleotides align to TRBD1. The CDR3 loop spans 13 amino acids. CDR1 and CDR2 (germline): MGHDK, SYGVNS. V shed 2 bases and J 8 bases; nucleotides not matched to a gene: 2. The CDR3 DNA reads TGTGCCAGCAGTGAACTGACAGGGGAAAAACTGTTTTTT. Residues: CASSELTGEKLFF.

The CDR3 reads CASSPRRRGGARETQYF. Here the CDR3 DNA reads TGCGCCAGCAGCCCCAGGCGTAGGGGGGGGGCCCGGGAGACCCAGTACTTC. The rearrangement uses TRBV4-1 and TRBJ2-5, with D maybe TRBD2 (7 bases). Germline CDR1 MGHRA, CDR2 YSYEKL. The CDR3 extends over 17 amino acids. V was shortened by 4 bases and J by 5 bases, with 23 bases between the two germline ends.

This chain uses TRBV30 with TRBJ2-7; a possible D gene is TRBD1 (5 bases). The CDR3 extends over 13 amino acids. Trimming shortened V by 0 bases and J by 2 bases, and 8 bases separated the two germline ends. Germline CDR1 GTSNPN, CDR2 SVGIG (reference sequence). CDR3 region: CAWSVGRAYEQYF. The CDR3 nucleotides read TGTGCCTGGAGTGTCGGCAGGGCCTACGAGCAGTACTTC.

Remarks on this clone: Other DNA sequences in this specimen translate into the identical CDR3. This CDR3 is CASTVRGASSYNSPLHF. As DNA, the CDR3 is TGTGCCAGTACCGTGCGAGGCGCGAGCTCCTATAATTCACCCCTCCACTTT. The chain employs TRBV19 and TRBJ1-6; no reliable D call. The CDR3 is 17 residues long. V gave up 7 bases and J gave up 0 bases, with 16 bases separating them. Looked up from germline, CDR1 is LNHDA and CDR2 is SQIVND (reference sequence). Looking up the rest from reference TRBV19 and TRBJ1-6 gives the full variable domain: DGGITQSPKYLFRKEGQNVTLSCEQNLNHDAMYWYRQDPGQGLRLIYYSQIVNDFQKGDIAEGYSVSREKKESFPLTVTSAQKNPTAFYLCASTVRGASSYNSPLHFGNGTRLTVT.

J is TRBJ2-3 and V is TRBV7-9; TRBD1 aligns across 10 bases. With V trimmed by 6 bases and J by 4 bases, 1 base remained unmatched. The CDR3 loop spans 13 amino acids. CDR1 and CDR2 from the germline V gene are SEHNR and FQNEAQ (reference sequence). The CDR3 DNA sequence: TGTGCCAGCAGGACAGGGGGCGCAGATACGCAGTATTTT. Translating gives CASRTGGADTQYF.

The chain links TRBV6-5 to TRBJ1-1; 8 nucleotides match TRBD1. J lost 4 bases, V lost 7 bases, and 5 bases had no gene match. This CDR3 comprises 13 residues. The germline V gene has CDR1 MNHEY and CDR2 SVGAGI. CDR3 amino acids: CASTYGQGTEAFF. DNA of the CDR3: TGTGCCAGCACCTACGGACAGGGCACTGAAGCTTTCTTT.

With respect to this clone: Additional DNA sequences in this sample encode the identical CDR3. J is TRBJ1-6 and V is TRBV30, with D hard to call. Trimming took off 3 bases at V and 5 bases at J, with 8 bases between the two ends. Germline lookup yields CDR1 GTSNPN and CDR2 SVGIG (reference sequence). The CDR3 loop spans 13 amino acids. The CDR3 DNA reads as TGTGCCTGGAGCCCGGGTCATAATTCACCCCTCCACTTT. Encoded protein: CAWSPGHNSPLHF. Looking up the rest from reference TRBV30 and TRBJ1-6 gives the full variable domain: SQTIHQWPATLVQPVGSPLSLECTVEGTSNPNLYWYRQAAGRGLQLLFYSVGIGQISSEVPQNLSASRPQDRQFILSSKKLLLSDSGFYLCAWSPGHNSPLHFGNGTRLTVT.

This clone has a single count. V is TRBV9 and J is TRBJ1-2, with TRBD1 matching over 8 bases. J lost 1 base, V lost 5 bases, and 1 base had no gene match. CDR3 length equals 13 residues. CDR1 and CDR2 (germline): SGDLS, YYNGEE. The CDR3 sequence is CASRQGGNYGYTF. CDR3 bases: TGTGCCAGCAGACAGGGGGGTAACTATGGCTACACCTTC.

The V and J genes are TRBV6-1 and TRBJ2-3, with TRBD2 matching over 7 bases. CDR3 length: 15 amino acids. Germline CDR1 MNHNS, CDR2 SASEGT. With 5 bases clipped from V and 4 bases from J, the junction kept 9 bases outside the gene matches. CDR3 nucleotide sequence: TGTGCCAGCAGTCAAGAGCGGGGAGGAGCAGATACGCAGTATTTT. This sequence encodes CASSQERGGADTQYF.

This clone was seen a single time. The V and J genes are TRBV28 and TRBJ1-1; D call uncertain. This CDR3 is built from 17 residues. Germline loops: CDR1 MDHEN, CDR2 SYDVKM. Trimming removed 1 base at V and 0 bases at J, with 15 bases between. The chain's CDR3 is CASSLSPQVPMNTEAFF. The DNA of the CDR3 is TGTGCCAGCAGTTTATCCCCTCAGGTTCCCATGAACACTGAAGCTTTCTTT.

This sequence joins TRBV29-1 and TRBJ2-7; TRBD1 is a possible D gene (6 bases). The CDR3 contains 15 residues. The germline V gene encodes CDR1 SQVTM and CDR2 ANQGSEA. V dropped 6 bases and J dropped 4 bases, with 22 bases sitting between them. CDR3 nucleotides: TGCAGCGTCCAACACGCCCTTGTACAGGGTTACGAGCAGTACTTC. The encoded protein is CSVQHALVQGYEQYF.

The CDR3 nucleotides are TGCGCCAGCAGCTTGTATGCTACCCAAGAGACCCAGTACTTC. It encodes CASSLYATQETQYF. The genes are TRBV5-1 and TRBJ2-5, with D hard to call. Germline-derived CDR1 and CDR2 are SGHRS and YFSETQ. Trimming took 1 base from V and 1 from J, leaving 8 bases between them. This CDR3 has 14 amino acids.

The chain recombines TRBV4-2 with TRBJ2-1; 7 nucleotides agree with TRBD1. The CDR3 length is 17 residues. V lost 4 bases and J lost 7; bases outside the gene matches: 16. Germline CDR1 reads LGHNA; CDR2 reads YNFKEQ. The chain's CDR3 is CASSPELLGQDGNEQFF. Written as DNA, the CDR3 is TGTGCCAGCAGCCCCGAACTGTTAGGACAGGATGGGAATGAGCAGTTCTTC.

The V and J genes are TRBV6-5 and TRBJ2-1; TRBD2 agrees at 11 bases. The CDR3 has 15 residues. Germline assignment: CDR1 MNHEY and CDR2 SVGAGI. V trimming: 5 bases; J trimming: 9 bases; junction bases outside the gene matches: 9. DNA for the CDR3: TGTGCCAGCAGTAAACGGACTAGCGGGTTAGTTGAGCAGTTCTTC. Its translation is CASSKRTSGLVEQFF.

The rearrangement uses TRBV6-6 and TRBJ2-1; D is possibly TRBD2 (6 bases). Germline lookup yields CDR1 MNHNY and CDR2 SVGAGI (reference sequence). The CDR3 runs to 15 residues. Trimming left V 5 bases short and J 4 bases short, with 15 bases between. The chain's CDR3 is CASSQRAGRYNEQFF. DNA of the CDR3: TGTGCCAGCAGTCAGCGGGCGGGTCGGTACAATGAGCAGTTCTTC.

The chain has TRBV5-1 and TRBJ2-7, with D possibly being TRBD1 (6 bases). Germline V gives CDR1 SGHRS, CDR2 YFSETQ. The germline V and J ends were trimmed by 4 bases and 5 bases, with 13 bases remaining between them. The CDR3 is 13 amino acids. CDR3 sequence (DNA): TGCGCCAGCAGCCTAGGGGGTCCGAACGAGCAGTACTTC. Amino acid sequence: CASSLGGPNEQYF. Together with reference TRBV5-1 and TRBJ2-7, the CDR3 gives the full variable domain: KAGVTQTPRYLIKTRGQQVTLSCSPISGHRSVSWYQQTPGQGLQFLFEYFSETQRNKGNFPGRFSGRQFSNSRSEMNVSTLELGDSALYLCASSLGGPNEQYFGPGTRLTVT.

This chain links TRBV4-3 with TRBJ2-5, with 7 bases aligning to TRBD1. CDR1 LGHNA and CDR2 YSLEER come from the germline V gene. The V and J ends lost 0 bases and 5 bases, in that order; junction bases with no gene match: 9. The CDR3 totals 16 residues. The CDR3 protein is CASSQDLRTGVETQYF. The CDR3 nucleotides are TGCGCCAGCAGCCAAGATCTTAGGACAGGAGTGGAGACCCAGTACTTC.

The rearrangement uses TRBV5-1 and TRBJ1-2; 8 nucleotides agree with TRBD1. V dropped 4 bases and J dropped 6; count of bases not matched to a gene: 8. This CDR3 is built from 14 residues. Germline CDR1 SGHRS, CDR2 YFSETQ. The CDR3 region is CASSTSDRVDGYTF. The CDR3 DNA reads TGCGCCAGCAGCACCTCGGACAGGGTTGATGGCTACACCTTC.